This is a list of T cell receptor beta chains from one sample in a study of cytomegalovirus exposure and HLA in healthy donors. Repertoires were generated with immunoSEQ multiplex PCR, while TCRdb's copy carries only in-frame clones and drops some. The table shows roughly 110,000 clones, with about 70% occurring only once. Sequencing used PBMCs. These receptors all stem from a human donor in good health. Each CDR3 is given with its conserved first and last residue. Fields, in order: J gene, V gene, clone size, D gene, CDR3 protein, CDR3 DNA. D genes are given only for firm matches. Size is omitted from some rows. Given values are once, few, many or a class for expanded clones.

J gene: TRBJ2-1; V gene: TRBV5-1; clone size: .; D gene: .; CDR3 protein: CASSGGLLDEQFF; CDR3 DNA: TGCGCCAGCAGCGGAGGACTACTCGATGAGCAGTTCTTC
J gene: TRBJ1-2; V gene: TRBV7-6; clone size: .; D gene: .; CDR3 protein: CASSQYRAPNYGYTF; CDR3 DNA: TGTGCCAGCAGCCAGTACAGGGCCCCGAACTATGGCTACACCTTC
J gene: TRBJ2-3; V gene: TRBV7-9; clone size: few; D gene: TRBD1; CDR3 protein: CASSLRGTGDSSTDTQYF; CDR3 DNA: TGTGCCAGCAGCTTAAGGGGGACAGGGGACTCTAGCACAGATACGCAGTATTTT
J gene: TRBJ2-7; V gene: TRBV9; clone size: .; D gene: TRBD2; CDR3 protein: CASSVGTSGRYVLAEQYF; CDR3 DNA: TGTGCCAGCAGCGTGGGGACTAGCGGGAGGTACGTCTTGGCCGAGCAGTACTTC
J gene: TRBJ2-5; V gene: TRBV7-6; clone size: .; D gene: TRBD2; CDR3 protein: CASSPGTSGSGETQYF; CDR3 DNA: TGTGCCAGCAGCCCCGGGACTAGCGGGAGCGGGGAGACCCAGTACTTC
J gene: TRBJ2-5; V gene: TRBV7-2; clone size: .; D gene: .; CDR3 protein: CASSLGGKPPWYQETQYF; CDR3 DNA: TGTGCCAGCAGCTTAGGAGGGAAACCACCATGGTACCAAGAGACCCAGTACTTC
J gene: TRBJ1-2; V gene: TRBV5-1; clone size: .; D gene: TRBD1; CDR3 protein: CASSSGQGGDYGYTF; CDR3 DNA: TGCGCCAGCAGCTCGGGACAGGGAGGGGACTATGGCTACACCTTC
J gene: TRBJ1-3; V gene: TRBV6-6; clone size: .; D gene: TRBD1; CDR3 protein: CASSPTGVNTIYF; CDR3 DNA: TGTGCCAGCAGCCCCACAGGGGTGAACACCATATATTTT
J gene: TRBJ1-1; V gene: TRBV7-9; clone size: once; D gene: .; CDR3 protein: CSSSFRNTEAFF; CDR3 DNA: TGTTCCAGCAGCTTCAGGAACACTGAAGCTTTCTTT
J gene: TRBJ2-1; V gene: TRBV6-5; clone size: .; D gene: .; CDR3 protein: CASSYDEGTYNEQFF; CDR3 DNA: TGTGCCAGCAGTTACGACGAGGGAACCTACAATGAGCAGTTCTTC
J gene: TRBJ2-5; V gene: TRBV5-1; clone size: .; D gene: TRBD1; CDR3 protein: CASSLGDRVSEETQYF; CDR3 DNA: TGCGCCAGCAGCTTGGGAGACAGGGTTTCGGAAGAGACCCAGTACTTC
J gene: TRBJ2-1; V gene: TRBV5-1; clone size: few; D gene: TRBD2; CDR3 protein: CATPRREMFF; CDR3 DNA: TGCGCCACTCCGAGGCGGGAGATGTTCTTC
J gene: TRBJ2-2; V gene: TRBV27; clone size: once; D gene: TRBD2; CDR3 protein: CASSLGLAGVSGELFF; CDR3 DNA: TGTGCCAGCAGTTTAGGGCTAGCGGGAGTGTCCGGGGAGCTGTTTTTT
J gene: TRBJ1-5; V gene: TRBV29-1; clone size: .; D gene: .; CDR3 protein: CSASGPGNQPQHF; CDR3 DNA: TGCAGCGCGAGCGGGCCGGGCAATCAGCCCCAGCATTTT
J gene: TRBJ1-2; V gene: TRBV14; clone size: .; D gene: .; CDR3 protein: CASSQAFGAGHYGYTF; CDR3 DNA: TGTGCCAGCAGCCAGGCTTTTGGGGCAGGGCACTATGGCTACACCTTC
J gene: TRBJ2-1; V gene: TRBV5-6; clone size: .; D gene: .; CDR3 protein: CASSLAGSEEQFF; CDR3 DNA: TGTGCCAGCAGCTTGGCAGGCAGTGAAGAGCAGTTCTTC
J gene: TRBJ2-4; V gene: TRBV25-1; clone size: .; D gene: .; CDR3 protein: CASSDVGAAKNIQYF; CDR3 DNA: TGTGCCAGCAGTGACGTCGGTGCGGCCAAAAACATTCAGTACTTC
J gene: TRBJ1-2; V gene: TRBV6-1; clone size: .; D gene: TRBD1; CDR3 protein: CASSLRDSYGYTF; CDR3 DNA: TGTGCCAGCAGCCTCCGGGACAGCTATGGCTACACCTTC
J gene: TRBJ2-5; V gene: TRBV2; clone size: .; D gene: .; CDR3 protein: CASSADLETQYF; CDR3 DNA: TGTGCCAGCAGTGCAGATCTAGAGACCCAGTACTTC
J gene: TRBJ2-6; V gene: TRBV28; clone size: .; D gene: .; CDR3 protein: CASSSARDGSSGANVLTF; CDR3 DNA: TGTGCCAGCAGTTCCGCCCGGGACGGGAGCTCTGGGGCCAACGTCCTGACTTTC
J gene: TRBJ2-1; V gene: TRBV7-2; clone size: .; D gene: .; CDR3 protein: CASSLGGGDYNEQFF; CDR3 DNA: TGTGCCAGCAGCTTGGGCGGGGGCGATTACAATGAGCAGTTCTTC
J gene: TRBJ1-2; V gene: TRBV7-2; clone size: .; D gene: .; CDR3 protein: CASSSFGGYGYTF; CDR3 DNA: TGTGCCAGCAGCTCCTTCGGGGGATATGGCTACACCTTC
J gene: TRBJ1-2; V gene: TRBV28; clone size: .; D gene: .; CDR3 protein: CASSGGWAQHGYTF; CDR3 DNA: TGTGCAAGCTCCGGGGGATGGGCCCAACATGGCTACACCTTC
J gene: TRBJ1-1; V gene: TRBV19; clone size: few; D gene: TRBD1; CDR3 protein: CASLGQGPTEAFF; CDR3 DNA: TGTGCCAGCTTAGGACAGGGGCCAACTGAAGCTTTCTTT
J gene: TRBJ1-3; V gene: TRBV6-6; clone size: .; D gene: .; CDR3 protein: CASSYSGTTGNTIYF; CDR3 DNA: TGTGCCAGCAGTTATTCCGGGACTACTGGAAACACCATATATTTT
J gene: TRBJ2-7; V gene: TRBV4-1; clone size: .; D gene: .; CDR3 protein: CASSQERRTGHEQYF; CDR3 DNA: TGCGCCAGCAGCCAAGAAAGAAGAACAGGGCACGAGCAGTACTTC
J gene: TRBJ2-1; V gene: TRBV7-9; clone size: .; D gene: .; CDR3 protein: CASSVISPLTSPNYNEQFF; CDR3 DNA: TGTGCCAGCAGCGTTATTTCACCCCTTACTAGCCCGAATTACAATGAGCAGTTCTTC
J gene: TRBJ1-3; V gene: TRBV19; clone size: few; D gene: TRBD1; CDR3 protein: CASKFRHGEDRTSFSGNTIYF; CDR3 DNA: TGTGCCAGTAAATTCCGTCATGGGGAGGACAGGACCAGCTTCTCTGGAAACACCATATATTTT
J gene: TRBJ2-7; V gene: TRBV11-2; clone size: .; D gene: .; CDR3 protein: CASSLEGGPYEQYF; CDR3 DNA: TGTGCCAGCAGCTTAGAGGGCGGGCCCTACGAGCAGTACTTC
J gene: TRBJ1-1; V gene: TRBV28; clone size: .; D gene: .; CDR3 protein: CASSLRGGRTEAFF; CDR3 DNA: TGTGCCAGCAGTTTACGGGGAGGGCGCACTGAAGCTTTCTTT
J gene: TRBJ1-6; V gene: TRBV7-6; clone size: .; D gene: .; CDR3 protein: CASSSRVPTDSPLHF; CDR3 DNA: TGTGCCAGCAGCTCCCGGGTCCCGACGGATTCACCCCTCCACTTT
J gene: TRBJ2-5; V gene: TRBV4-3; clone size: .; D gene: TRBD1; CDR3 protein: CASSQQTGSPETQYF; CDR3 DNA: TGCGCCAGCAGCCAGCAGACAGGGAGCCCAGAGACCCAGTACTTC
J gene: TRBJ1-6; V gene: TRBV19; clone size: .; D gene: .; CDR3 protein: CATLPTGRSYNSPLHF; CDR3 DNA: TGTGCCACCCTCCCGACAGGTCGCTCCTATAATTCACCCCTCCACTTT
J gene: TRBJ2-7; V gene: TRBV5-6; clone size: .; D gene: TRBD1; CDR3 protein: CASSLGDRDEQYF; CDR3 DNA: TGTGCCAGCAGCTTGGGGGACAGGGACGAGCAGTACTTC
J gene: TRBJ1-4; V gene: TRBV4-1; clone size: .; D gene: .; CDR3 protein: CASSQEGQTYEKLFF; CDR3 DNA: TGCGCCAGCAGCCAAGAGGGCCAGACGTATGAAAAACTGTTTTTT
J gene: TRBJ1-4; V gene: TRBV28; clone size: .; D gene: TRBD1; CDR3 protein: CASSPQGAKKLFF; CDR3 DNA: TGTGCCAGCAGCCCACAGGGGGCGAAGAAGCTGTTTTTT
J gene: TRBJ2-5; V gene: TRBV19; clone size: .; D gene: .; CDR3 protein: CASMEWGLQETQYF; CDR3 DNA: TGTGCCAGTATGGAGTGGGGCCTCCAAGAGACCCAGTACTTC
J gene: TRBJ2-3; V gene: TRBV28; clone size: .; D gene: .; CDR3 protein: CASSLRGTDTQYF; CDR3 DNA: TGTGCCAGCAGTTTACGGGGCACAGATACGCAGTATTTT
J gene: TRBJ2-2; V gene: TRBV6-1; clone size: .; D gene: .; CDR3 protein: CASSAAAGRLTGELFF; CDR3 DNA: TGTGCCAGCAGTGCCGCTGCCGGGAGACTCACCGGGGAGCTGTTTTTT
J gene: TRBJ2-1; V gene: TRBV4-3; clone size: few; D gene: .; CDR3 protein: CASSQDLRDNEQFF; CDR3 DNA: TGCGCCAGCAGCCAAGATCTCCGGGACAATGAGCAGTTCTTC
J gene: TRBJ2-1; V gene: TRBV5-1; clone size: .; D gene: .; CDR3 protein: CASSLATSNEQFF; CDR3 DNA: TGCGCCAGCAGCTTGGCCACCAGCAATGAGCAGTTCTTC
J gene: TRBJ1-1; V gene: TRBV5-1; clone size: .; D gene: TRBD1; CDR3 protein: CASSPTPGQEAPFF; CDR3 DNA: TGCGCCAGCAGCCCGACACCGGGACAGGAGGCTCCTTTCTTT
J gene: TRBJ1-1; V gene: TRBV11-2; clone size: .; D gene: TRBD1; CDR3 protein: CASSIRQGEGNTEAFF; CDR3 DNA: TGTGCCAGCAGCATTCGACAGGGCGAGGGGAACACTGAAGCTTTCTTT
J gene: TRBJ2-7; V gene: TRBV10-3; clone size: few; D gene: TRBD1; CDR3 protein: CAIQRDRASYEQYF; CDR3 DNA: TGTGCCATACAAAGGGACAGGGCCTCCTACGAGCAGTACTTC
J gene: TRBJ2-2; V gene: TRBV28; clone size: few; D gene: TRBD2; CDR3 protein: CASSSDSSGGYTGELFF; CDR3 DNA: TGTGCCAGCAGTTCCGACTCTAGCGGGGGGTATACCGGGGAGCTGTTTTTT
J gene: TRBJ2-7; V gene: TRBV27; clone size: .; D gene: .; CDR3 protein: CASGINGRTSGEQYF; CDR3 DNA: TGTGCCAGCGGGATAAATGGGAGGACCTCTGGTGAGCAGTACTTC
J gene: TRBJ1-4; V gene: TRBV25-1; clone size: .; D gene: .; CDR3 protein: CASELNEKLFF; CDR3 DNA: TGTGCCAGCGAACTAAATGAAAAACTGTTTTTT
J gene: TRBJ1-2; V gene: TRBV7-8; clone size: .; D gene: .; CDR3 protein: CASTSGNIIYGYTF; CDR3 DNA: TGTGCCAGCACCTCTGGCAACATTATCTATGGCTACACCTTC
J gene: TRBJ2-3; V gene: TRBV5-4; clone size: few; D gene: TRBD2; CDR3 protein: CASSKAGGRADTQYF; CDR3 DNA: TGTGCCAGCAGCAAAGCGGGGGGGCGGGCAGATACGCAGTATTTT
J gene: TRBJ2-6; V gene: TRBV6-5; clone size: few; D gene: .; CDR3 protein: CASSSPRLSGANVLTF; CDR3 DNA: TGTGCCAGCAGTTCCCCGAGGCTCTCTGGGGCCAACGTCCTGACTTTC
J gene: TRBJ1-5; V gene: TRBV9; clone size: .; D gene: TRBD1; CDR3 protein: CASSQGGLGNQPQHF; CDR3 DNA: TGTGCCAGCAGTCAAGGGGGCCTGGGCAATCAGCCCCAGCATTTT
J gene: TRBJ1-2; V gene: TRBV6-1; clone size: .; D gene: .; CDR3 protein: CASAGSGSYGYTF; CDR3 DNA: TGTGCCAGCGCGGGAAGTGGATCCTATGGCTACACCTTC
J gene: TRBJ2-3; V gene: TRBV4-2; clone size: .; D gene: TRBD2; CDR3 protein: CASSHGLAAPSAADTQYF; CDR3 DNA: TGTGCCAGCAGCCATGGACTAGCGGCCCCCAGCGCGGCAGATACGCAGTATTTT
J gene: TRBJ1-1; V gene: TRBV29-1; clone size: .; D gene: .; CDR3 protein: CSVGGSSTEAFF; CDR3 DNA: TGCAGCGTGGGGGGGTCTAGCACTGAAGCTTTCTTT
J gene: TRBJ2-7; V gene: TRBV11-3; clone size: .; D gene: TRBD2; CDR3 protein: CASSLVPSGRAIHEQYF; CDR3 DNA: TGTGCCAGCAGCTTAGTCCCAAGCGGGAGGGCCATCCACGAGCAGTACTTC
J gene: TRBJ2-2; V gene: TRBV7-2; clone size: .; D gene: .; CDR3 protein: CASSSFNTGELFF; CDR3 DNA: TGTGCCAGCAGCTCATTTAACACCGGGGAGCTGTTTTTT